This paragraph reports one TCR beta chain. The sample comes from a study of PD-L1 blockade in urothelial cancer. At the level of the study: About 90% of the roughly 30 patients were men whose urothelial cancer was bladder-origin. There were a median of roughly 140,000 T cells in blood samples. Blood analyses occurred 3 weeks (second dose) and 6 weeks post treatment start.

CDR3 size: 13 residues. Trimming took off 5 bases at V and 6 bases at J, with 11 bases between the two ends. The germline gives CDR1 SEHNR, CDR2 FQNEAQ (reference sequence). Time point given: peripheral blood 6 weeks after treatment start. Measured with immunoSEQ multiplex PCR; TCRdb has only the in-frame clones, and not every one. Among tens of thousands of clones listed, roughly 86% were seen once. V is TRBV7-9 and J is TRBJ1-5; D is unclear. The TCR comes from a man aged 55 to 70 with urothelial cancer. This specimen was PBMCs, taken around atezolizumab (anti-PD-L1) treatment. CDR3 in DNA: TGTGCCAGCAGCGCCGCGGGAGTTCAGCCCCAGCATTTT. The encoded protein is CASSAAGVQPQHF.